The present T cell receptor beta chain was sequenced within a study of blood T cell repertoires in COVID-19. Study-wide context: PBMCs, B-cell-depleted T cells, or T cells were the source of the cDNA or gDNA that made up the material.

The CDR3 loop spans 15 amino acids. Germline CDR1 is GTSNPN and CDR2 is SVGIG (reference sequence). Trimming shortened V by 3 bases and J by 3 bases, and 16 bases separated the two germline ends. Sequencing was performed with immunoSEQ multiplex PCR; in TCRdb, only in-frame clones are kept and a portion is missing. Of some 210,000 clones listed, around 90% were seen once; the top ten hold around 10%. Cohort assignment relied on participant-reported clinical history. The source material was PBMCs or T cells enriched from blood (not recorded which). The sequence was collected from a man aged 18-30 years with acute COVID-19. The rearrangement uses TRBV30 and TRBJ2-3, with D possibly being TRBD2 (6 bases). The CDR3 region is CAWSPGGPTTDTQYF. CDR3 nucleotides: TGTGCCTGGAGCCCCGGGGGTCCCACGACAGATACGCAGTATTTT.